This TCR beta chain came from a study of T cells in Graves' hyperthyroidism and ophthalmopathy. This clonotype was detected many times. Looked up from germline, CDR1 is MNHEY and CDR2 is SVGAGI. V was clipped by 2 bases and J by 2 bases, with 13 bases between them. The CDR3 has 15 amino acids. Regions amplified from RNA transcripts were the TCR beta CDR3 regions. RT-PCR in the first round (using the HTBI primer set) targeted the TCR CDR3. Each CDR3 protein is one row after TCRdb ran MiXCR on the multiplex PCR reads. The table shows about 640,000 distinct CDR3 sequences, with 20% occurring only once. Used for diagnoses were clinical symptoms, serum thyroxine and TRAb, thyroid ultrasound and orbital computed tomography.

Sequenced: blood. The sequence derives from a man aged 30 to 45 with Graves' ophthalmopathy. The chain links TRBV6-5 to TRBJ2-7; a possible D gene is TRBD1 (5 bases). The CDR3 spells CASSYDVQGTYEQYF. The CDR3 DNA sequence: TGTGCCAGCAGTTACGATGTCCAGGGAACCTACGAGCAGTACTTC.